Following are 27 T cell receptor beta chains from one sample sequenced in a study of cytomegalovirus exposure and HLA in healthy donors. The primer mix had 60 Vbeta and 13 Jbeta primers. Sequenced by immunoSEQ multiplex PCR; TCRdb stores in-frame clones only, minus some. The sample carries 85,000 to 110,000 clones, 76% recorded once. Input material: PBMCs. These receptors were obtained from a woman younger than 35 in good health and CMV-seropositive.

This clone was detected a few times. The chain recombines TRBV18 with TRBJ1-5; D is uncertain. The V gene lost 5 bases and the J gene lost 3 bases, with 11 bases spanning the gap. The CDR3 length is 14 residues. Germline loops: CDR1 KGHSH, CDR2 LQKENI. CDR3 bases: TGTGCCAGCTCAAATAACGGGGACAATCAGCCCCAGCATTTT. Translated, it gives CASSNNGDNQPQHF.

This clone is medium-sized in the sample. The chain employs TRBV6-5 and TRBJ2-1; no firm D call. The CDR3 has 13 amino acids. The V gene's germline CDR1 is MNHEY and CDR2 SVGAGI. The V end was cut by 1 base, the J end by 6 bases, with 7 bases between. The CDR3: CASSYLALNEQFF. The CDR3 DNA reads TGTGCCAGCAGTTACTTGGCTCTCAATGAGCAGTTCTTC.

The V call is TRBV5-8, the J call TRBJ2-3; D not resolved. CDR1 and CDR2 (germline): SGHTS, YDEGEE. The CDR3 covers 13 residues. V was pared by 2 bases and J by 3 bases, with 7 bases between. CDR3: CASSFQTTDTQYF. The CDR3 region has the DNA TGTGCCAGCAGCTTCCAAACTACAGATACGCAGTATTTT.

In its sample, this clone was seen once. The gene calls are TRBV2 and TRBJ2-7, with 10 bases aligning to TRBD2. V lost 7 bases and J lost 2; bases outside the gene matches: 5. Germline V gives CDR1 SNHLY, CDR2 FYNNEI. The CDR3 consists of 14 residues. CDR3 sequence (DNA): TGTGCCAGCATGGGGACTAGCGCGACCTACGAGCAGTACTTC. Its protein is CASMGTSATYEQYF.

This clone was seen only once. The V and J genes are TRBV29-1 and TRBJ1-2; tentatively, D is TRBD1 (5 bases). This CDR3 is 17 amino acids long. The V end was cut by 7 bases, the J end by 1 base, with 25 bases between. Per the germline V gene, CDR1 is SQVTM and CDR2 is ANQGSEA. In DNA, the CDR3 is TGCAGCGCTCGGGGGGTGGCAGGCGGCTCCCTTAACTATGGCTACACCTTC. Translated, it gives CSARGVAGGSLNYGYTF.

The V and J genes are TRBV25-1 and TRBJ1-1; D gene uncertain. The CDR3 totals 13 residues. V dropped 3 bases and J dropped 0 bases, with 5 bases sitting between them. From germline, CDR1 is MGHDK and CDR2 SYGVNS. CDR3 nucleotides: TGTGCCAGCAGTGACCCCGTGAACACTGAAGCTTTCTTT. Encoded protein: CASSDPVNTEAFF.

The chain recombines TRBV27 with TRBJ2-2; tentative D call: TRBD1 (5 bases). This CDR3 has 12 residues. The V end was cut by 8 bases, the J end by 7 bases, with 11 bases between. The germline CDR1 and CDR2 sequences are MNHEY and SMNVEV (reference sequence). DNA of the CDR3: TGTGCCAGCCATCTAGGGGTCGGGGAGCTGTTTTTT. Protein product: CASHLGVGELFF.

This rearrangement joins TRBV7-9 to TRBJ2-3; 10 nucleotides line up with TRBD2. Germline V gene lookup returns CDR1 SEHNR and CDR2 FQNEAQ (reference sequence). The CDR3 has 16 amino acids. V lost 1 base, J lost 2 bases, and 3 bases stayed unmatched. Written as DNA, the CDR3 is TGTGCCAGCAGCTTAGGACTAGCGGGCCTCACAGATACGCAGTATTTT. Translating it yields CASSLGLAGLTDTQYF.

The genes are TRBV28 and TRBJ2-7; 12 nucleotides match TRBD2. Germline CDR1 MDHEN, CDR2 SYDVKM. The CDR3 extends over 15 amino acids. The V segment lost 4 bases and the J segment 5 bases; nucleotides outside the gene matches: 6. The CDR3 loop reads CASSSLAGGQDEQYF. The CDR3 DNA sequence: TGTGCCAGCAGTTCGCTAGCGGGAGGGCAGGACGAGCAGTACTTC.

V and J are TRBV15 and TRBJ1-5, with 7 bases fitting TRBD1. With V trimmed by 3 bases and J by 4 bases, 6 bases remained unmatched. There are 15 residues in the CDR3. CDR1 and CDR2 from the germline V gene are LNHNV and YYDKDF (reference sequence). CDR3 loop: CATSRGTEGNQPQHF. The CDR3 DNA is TGTGCCACCAGCAGGGGGACAGAAGGGAATCAGCCCCAGCATTTT. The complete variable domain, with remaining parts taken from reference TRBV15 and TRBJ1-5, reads DAMVIQNPRYQVTQFGKPVTLSCSQTLNHNVMYWYQQKSSQAPKLLFHYYDKDFNNEADTPDNFQSRRPNTSFCFLDIRSPGLGDTAMYLCATSRGTEGNQPQHFGDGTRLSIL.

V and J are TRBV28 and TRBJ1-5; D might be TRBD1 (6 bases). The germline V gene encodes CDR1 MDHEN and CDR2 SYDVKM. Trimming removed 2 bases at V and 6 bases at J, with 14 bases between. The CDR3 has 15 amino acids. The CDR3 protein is CASSLRVAGVQPQHF. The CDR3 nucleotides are TGTGCCAGCAGTTTACGTGTGGCAGGGGTTCAGCCCCAGCATTTT.

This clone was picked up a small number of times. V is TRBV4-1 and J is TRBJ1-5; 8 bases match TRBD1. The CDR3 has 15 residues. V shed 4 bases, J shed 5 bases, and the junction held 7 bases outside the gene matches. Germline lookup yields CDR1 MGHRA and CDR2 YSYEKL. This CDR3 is CASSLDHRGDQPQHF. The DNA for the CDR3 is TGCGCCAGCAGCCTCGATCACAGGGGGGATCAGCCCCAGCATTTT.

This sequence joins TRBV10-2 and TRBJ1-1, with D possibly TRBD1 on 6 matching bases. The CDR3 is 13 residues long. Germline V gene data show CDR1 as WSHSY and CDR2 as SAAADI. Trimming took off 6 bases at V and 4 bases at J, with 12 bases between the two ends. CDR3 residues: CASRLQGFTEAFF. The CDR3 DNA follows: TGCGCCAGCAGGCTACAGGGCTTCACTGAAGCTTTCTTT.

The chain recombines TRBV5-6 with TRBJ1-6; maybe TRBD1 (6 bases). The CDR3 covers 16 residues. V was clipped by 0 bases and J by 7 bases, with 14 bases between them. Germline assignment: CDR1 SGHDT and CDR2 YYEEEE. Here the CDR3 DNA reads TGTGCCAGCAGCTTGGGGGTGGGGGCGCTCAATTCACCCCTCCACTTT. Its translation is CASSLGVGALNSPLHF.

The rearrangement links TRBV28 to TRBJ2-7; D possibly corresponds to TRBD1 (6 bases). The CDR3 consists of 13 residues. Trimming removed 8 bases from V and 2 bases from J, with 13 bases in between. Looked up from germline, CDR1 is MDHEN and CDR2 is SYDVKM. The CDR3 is CASVGAGPYEQYF. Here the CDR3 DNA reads TGTGCCAGCGTGGGGGCCGGTCCCTACGAGCAGTACTTC.

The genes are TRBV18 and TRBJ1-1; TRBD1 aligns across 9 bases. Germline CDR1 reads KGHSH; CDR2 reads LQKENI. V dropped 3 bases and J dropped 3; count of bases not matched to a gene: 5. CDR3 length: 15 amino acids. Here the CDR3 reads CASSPQTGGDTEAFF. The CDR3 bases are TGTGCCAGCTCACCGCAGACAGGGGGTGACACTGAAGCTTTCTTT.

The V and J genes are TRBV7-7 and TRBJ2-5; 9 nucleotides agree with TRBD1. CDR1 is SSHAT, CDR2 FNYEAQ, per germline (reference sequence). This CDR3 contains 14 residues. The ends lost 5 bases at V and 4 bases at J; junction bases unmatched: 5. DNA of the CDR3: TGTGCCAGCAGCGGCCCGGGACAGGGAGAGACCCAGTACTTC. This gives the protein CASSGPGQGETQYF.

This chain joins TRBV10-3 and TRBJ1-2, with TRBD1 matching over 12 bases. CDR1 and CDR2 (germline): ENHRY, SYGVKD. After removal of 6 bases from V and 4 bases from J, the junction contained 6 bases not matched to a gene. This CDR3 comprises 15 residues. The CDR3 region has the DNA TGTGCCATCAGCACCGGGACAGGGGGCGGCTATGGCTACACCTTC. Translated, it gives CAISTGTGGGYGYTF.

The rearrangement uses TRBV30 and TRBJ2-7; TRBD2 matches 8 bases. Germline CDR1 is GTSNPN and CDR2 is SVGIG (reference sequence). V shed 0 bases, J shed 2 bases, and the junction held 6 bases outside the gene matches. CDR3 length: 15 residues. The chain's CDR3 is CAWSVLSGGPYEQYF. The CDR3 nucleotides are TGTGCCTGGAGTGTACTTTCGGGAGGGCCCTACGAGCAGTACTTC.

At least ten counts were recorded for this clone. In nucleotides, the CDR3 is TGTGCCAGCAGTGTTATACCCGGGAACACTGAAGCTTTCTTT. It encodes CASSVIPGNTEAFF. The chain carries TRBV6-1 and TRBJ1-1; no firm D call. CDR1 is MNHNS and CDR2 is SASEGT in the germline V gene. The CDR3 loop spans 14 amino acids. The V end was cut by 4 bases, the J end by 1 base, with 10 bases between.

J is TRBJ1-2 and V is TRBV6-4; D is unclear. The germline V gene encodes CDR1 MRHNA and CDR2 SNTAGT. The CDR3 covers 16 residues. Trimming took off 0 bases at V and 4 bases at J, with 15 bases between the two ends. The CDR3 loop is CASSDSFFRGSYGYTF. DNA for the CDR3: TGTGCCAGCAGTGACTCATTCTTTCGAGGGTCCTATGGCTACACCTTC.

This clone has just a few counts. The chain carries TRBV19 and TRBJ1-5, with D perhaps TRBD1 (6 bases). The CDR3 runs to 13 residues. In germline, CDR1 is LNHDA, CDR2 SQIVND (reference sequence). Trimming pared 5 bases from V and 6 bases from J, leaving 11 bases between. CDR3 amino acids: CASSSTGSQPQHF. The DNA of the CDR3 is TGTGCCAGTAGTTCAACAGGGTCTCAGCCCCAGCATTTT.

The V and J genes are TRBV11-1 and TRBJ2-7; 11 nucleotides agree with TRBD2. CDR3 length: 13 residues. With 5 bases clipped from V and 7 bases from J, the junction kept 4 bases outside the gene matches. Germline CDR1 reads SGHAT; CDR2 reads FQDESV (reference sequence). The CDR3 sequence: CASSLGLAGEQYF. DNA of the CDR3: TGTGCCAGCAGCCTCGGACTAGCGGGTGAGCAGTACTTC.

This chain's CDR3 is CASSLPLGGNEKLFF. The DNA for the CDR3 is TGTGCCAGCAGTTTACCCCTAGGGGGAAATGAAAAACTGTTTTTT. The V call is TRBV28, the J call TRBJ1-4; the D gene is possibly TRBD1 (6 bases). CDR3 length: 15 residues. In germline, CDR1 is MDHEN, CDR2 SYDVKM. V was clipped by 2 bases and J by 5 bases, with 12 bases between them. The whole variable domain, remainder taken from reference TRBV28 and TRBJ1-4, is DVKVTQSSRYLVKRTGEKVFLECVQDMDHENMFWYRQDPGLGLRLIYFSYDVKMKEKGDIPEGYSVSREKKERFSLILESASTNQTSMYLCASSLPLGGNEKLFFGSGTQLSVL.

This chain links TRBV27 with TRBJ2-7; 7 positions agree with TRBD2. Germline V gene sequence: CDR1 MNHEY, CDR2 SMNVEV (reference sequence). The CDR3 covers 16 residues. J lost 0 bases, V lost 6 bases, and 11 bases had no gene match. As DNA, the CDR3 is TGTGCCAGCAGCAACTTTGGGAGGGGCGGCTCCTACGAGCAGTACTTC. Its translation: CASSNFGRGGSYEQYF.

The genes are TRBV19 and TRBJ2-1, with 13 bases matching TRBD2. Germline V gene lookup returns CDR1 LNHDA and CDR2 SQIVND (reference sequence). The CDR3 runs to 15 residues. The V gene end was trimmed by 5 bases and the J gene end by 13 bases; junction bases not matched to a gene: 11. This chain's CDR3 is CASSPQGLAGVAQFF. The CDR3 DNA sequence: TGTGCCAGTAGTCCCCAAGGACTAGCGGGAGTTGCACAGTTCTTC.

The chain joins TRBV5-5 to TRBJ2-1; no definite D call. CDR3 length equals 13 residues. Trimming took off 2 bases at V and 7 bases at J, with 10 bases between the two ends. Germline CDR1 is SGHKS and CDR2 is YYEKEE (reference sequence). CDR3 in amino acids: CASSFSDGNEQFF. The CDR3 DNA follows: TGTGCCAGCAGCTTTTCCGACGGGAATGAGCAGTTCTTC.